The clone carrying this T cell receptor beta chain was detected once. This table comes from immunoSEQ multiplex PCR, and its TCRdb copy is limited to in-frame clones, with some not included. The table shows approximately 150,000 clones, with approximately 80% occurring only once. The sample belongs to a study of blood T cell repertoires in COVID-19. The receptor was derived from a man between 70 and 80 years old who had been exposed to COVID-19. The material sequenced was PBMCs or T cells enriched from blood (not recorded which).

The CDR3, as DNA: TGTGCCAGCAGTCCGGGTAGGTCCTACGAGCAGTACTTC. It specifies CASSPGRSYEQYF. V and J are TRBV6-2 or TRBV6-3 and TRBJ2-7; D unclear. The CDR3 is made up of 13 amino acids. Germline V gene lookup returns CDR1 MNHEY and CDR2 SVGEGT. V was shortened by 5 bases and J by 1 base, with 9 bases between the two germline ends.